A single sample gave rise to the 8 T cell receptor beta chains below, sequenced in a study of blood T cell repertoires in COVID-19. The protocol was immunoSEQ multiplex PCR, while the TCRdb copy is restricted to in-frame clones and leaves out a portion. Here the sample spans 200,000 to 300,000 clones, around 86% being singletons. Sequencing input: PBMCs or T cells enriched from blood (not recorded which). These receptors originate from a woman between 18 and 29 years old who had recovered from COVID-19.

The chain is built from TRBV27 and TRBJ2-7, with 10 nucleotides matching TRBD1. After removal of 4 bases from V and 9 bases from J, the junction contained 12 bases not matched to a gene. The germline V gene encodes CDR1 MNHEY and CDR2 SMNVEV (reference sequence). The CDR3 is 15 amino acids. CDR3 coding DNA: TGTGCCAGCAGTTCTTTCGGGGACAGGGGCCGGTTGCAGTACTTC. This translates into CASSSFGDRGRLQYF.

V gene TRBV7-2 combines with J gene TRBJ2-1; TRBD2 might be the D (5 bases). The V gene's germline CDR1 is SGHTA and CDR2 FQGNSA. Trimming left V 2 bases short and J 7 bases short, with 12 bases between. The CDR3 is 14 residues long. CDR3 nucleotide sequence: TGTGCCAGCAGCTTAAGTCAGGACTGGAATGAGCAGTTCTTC. Protein product: CASSLSQDWNEQFF.

The V call is TRBV9, the J call TRBJ1-2; the D gene is possibly TRBD1 (6 bases). Deletions cut 3 bases from V and 1 base from J, with 13 bases between. Germline V gives CDR1 SGDLS, CDR2 YYNGEE. The CDR3 totals 15 residues. The CDR3 nucleotides read TGTGCCAGCAGCGCCCGACAGGACCATAACTATGGCTACACCTTC. It yields the protein CASSARQDHNYGYTF.

The rearrangement links TRBV29-1 to TRBJ2-7; D possibly corresponds to TRBD1 (6 bases). Germline values: CDR1 SQVTM, CDR2 ANQGSEA. Deletions cut 1 base from V and 4 bases from J, with 8 bases between. The CDR3 spans 12 residues. CDR3 nucleotides: TGCAGCGTTGAAGGGACAGTTTACGAGCAGTACTTC. It is translated as CSVEGTVYEQYF.

The chain couples TRBV7-6 to TRBJ2-2; TRBD1 is a possible D gene (6 bases). V lost 4 bases and J lost 0, with 15 bases in between. Germline-derived CDR1 and CDR2 are SGHVS and FNYEAQ. The CDR3 runs 17 residues. CDR3 coding DNA: TGTGCCAGCAGCTCATTCACAGGGACGGCGAACACCGGGGAGCTGTTTTTT. Translation gives CASSSFTGTANTGELFF.

The V and J genes are TRBV2 and TRBJ1-1, with a tentative D call TRBD1 (5 bases). Trimming shortened V by 8 bases and J by 5 bases, and 15 bases separated the two germline ends. The CDR3 is made up of 13 amino acids. Germline V gives CDR1 SNHLY, CDR2 FYNNEI. The DNA of the CDR3 is TGTGCCAGCGGGTCCCAGGGTAATACTGAAGCTTTCTTT. It codes for CASGSQGNTEAFF.

The genes are TRBV9 and TRBJ2-7; 7 bases match TRBD1. The CDR3 is 15 amino acids. J lost 0 bases, V lost 4 bases, and 7 bases had no gene match. In germline, CDR1 is SGDLS, CDR2 YYNGEE. This chain's CDR3 is CASSPTGASSYEQYF. The CDR3 DNA follows: TGTGCCAGCAGCCCTACAGGGGCCAGCTCCTACGAGCAGTACTTC.

The chain joins TRBV27 to TRBJ2-3; 7 nucleotides match TRBD2. V shed 2 bases, J shed 2 bases, and the junction held 7 bases outside the gene matches. Germline V CDR1 and CDR2: MNHEY, SMNVEV (reference sequence). The CDR3 consists of 16 residues. The CDR3 sequence is CASSLRWREITDTQYF. Here the CDR3 DNA reads TGTGCCAGCAGTTTACGTTGGCGGGAGATCACAGATACGCAGTATTTT.